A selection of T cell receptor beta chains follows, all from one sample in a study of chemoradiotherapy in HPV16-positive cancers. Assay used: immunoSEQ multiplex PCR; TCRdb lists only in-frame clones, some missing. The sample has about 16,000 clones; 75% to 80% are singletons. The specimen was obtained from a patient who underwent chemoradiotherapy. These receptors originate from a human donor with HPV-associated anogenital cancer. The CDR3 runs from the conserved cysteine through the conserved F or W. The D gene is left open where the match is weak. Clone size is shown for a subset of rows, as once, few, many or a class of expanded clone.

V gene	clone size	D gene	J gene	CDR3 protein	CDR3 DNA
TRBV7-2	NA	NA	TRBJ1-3	CATTGRPTGNTIYF	TGTGCCACCACGGGGCGCCCGACTGGAAACACCATATATTTT
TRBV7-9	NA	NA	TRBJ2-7	CASSLGEDGEQYF	TGTGCCAGCAGCTTAGGCGAGGATGGGGAGCAGTACTTC
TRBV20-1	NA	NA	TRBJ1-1	CSAPRRVKAFF	TGCAGTGCACCGAGGAGGGTGAAGGCTTTCTTT
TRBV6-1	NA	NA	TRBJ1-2	CASSEALLGYTF	TGTGCCAGCAGTGAAGCGCTTCTTGGCTACACCTTC
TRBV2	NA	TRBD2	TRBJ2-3	CASNLAGGRSTDTQYF	TGTGCCAGCAACCTAGCGGGGGGGCGGAGCACAGATACGCAGTATTTT
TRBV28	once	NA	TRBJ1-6	CASSSLRSSPLHF	TGTGCCAGCAGTTCCCTCCGGAGTTCACCCCTCCACTTT
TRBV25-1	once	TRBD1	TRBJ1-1	CASSEGTARTTEAFF	TGTGCCAGCAGTGAAGGGACAGCGCGTACCACTGAAGCTTTCTTT
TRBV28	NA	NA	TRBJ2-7	CATSGRRGGPSYEQYF	TGTGCCACCTCGGGGAGGAGAGGAGGACCCTCCTACGAGCAGTACTTC
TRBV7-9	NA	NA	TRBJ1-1	CASSLVSGAGTEAFF	TGTGCCAGCAGCTTAGTATCGGGGGCCGGCACTGAAGCTTTCTTT
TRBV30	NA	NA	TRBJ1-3	CAWKKSSGNTIYF	TGTGCCTGGAAAAAAAGCTCTGGAAACACCATATATTTT
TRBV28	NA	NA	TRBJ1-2	CASRQGTLNYGYTF	TGTGCCAGCAGGCAGGGCACCCTTAACTATGGCTACACCTTC
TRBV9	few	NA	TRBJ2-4	CASSAEPGLVQYF	TGTGCCAGCAGCGCCGAGCCGGGGCTGGTTCAGTACTTC
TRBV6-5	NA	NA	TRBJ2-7	CASSYGGGSYEQYF	TGTGCCAGCAGTTACGGGGGAGGCTCCTACGAGCAGTACTTC
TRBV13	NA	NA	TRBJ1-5	CASSSDRANQPQHF	TGTGCCAGCAGTTCCGACAGAGCGAATCAGCCCCAGCATTTT
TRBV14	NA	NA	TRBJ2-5	CASSQGYVETQYF	TGTGCCAGCAGCCAGGGCTATGTCGAGACCCAGTACTTC
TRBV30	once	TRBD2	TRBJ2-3	CLAGGPSDTQYF	TGTTTAGCGGGGGGGCCCTCAGATACGCAGTATTTT
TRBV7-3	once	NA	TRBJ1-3	CASSLDSGAGNTIYF	TGTGCCAGCAGCTTAGATTCGGGGGCTGGAAACACCATATATTTT
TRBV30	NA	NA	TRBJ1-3	CAWSVGISPGNTIYF	TGTGCCTGGAGTGTGGGTATCTCCCCTGGAAACACCATATATTTT
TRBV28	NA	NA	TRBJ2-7	CASSFQGGVEQYF	TGTGCCAGCAGTTTTCAGGGCGGGGTCGAGCAGTACTTC
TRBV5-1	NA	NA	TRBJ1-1	CASRPGSLNTEAFF	TGCGCCAGCAGACCAGGCAGTCTGAACACTGAAGCTTTCTTT
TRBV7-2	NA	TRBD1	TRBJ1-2	CASSPRQGNGYTF	TGTGCCAGCAGCCCCCGACAGGGGAATGGCTACACCTTC
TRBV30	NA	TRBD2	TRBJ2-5	CAWSVASGGETQYF	TGTGCCTGGAGCGTTGCTAGCGGGGGGGAGACCCAGTACTTC
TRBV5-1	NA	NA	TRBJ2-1	CASGFRAGVGSEQFF	TGCGCCAGCGGGTTCAGGGCAGGGGTAGGAAGTGAGCAGTTCTTC
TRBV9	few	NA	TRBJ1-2	CASSVAAVLYGYTF	TGTGCCAGCAGCGTAGCTGCAGTGCTCTATGGCTACACCTTC
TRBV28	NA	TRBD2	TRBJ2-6	CASSPRGLAAGANVLTF	TGTGCCAGCAGTCCCCGGGGACTAGCAGCTGGGGCCAACGTCCTGACTTTC
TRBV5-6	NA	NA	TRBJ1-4	CASSYRPSGSANEKLFF	TGTGCCAGCAGCTACAGGCCTTCAGGCAGTGCTAATGAAAAACTGTTTTTT
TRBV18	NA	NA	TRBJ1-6	CASSPIAGAYNSPLHF	TGTGCCAGCTCACCAATTGCCGGGGCTTATAATTCACCCCTCCACTTT
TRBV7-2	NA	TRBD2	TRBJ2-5	CASSLVSSGGQETQYF	TGTGCCAGCAGCTTAGTCAGTAGCGGGGGGCAGGAGACCCAGTACTTC
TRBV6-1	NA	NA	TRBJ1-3	CASTWELSGNTIYF	TGTGCCAGCACGTGGGAGCTCTCTGGAAACACCATATATTTT
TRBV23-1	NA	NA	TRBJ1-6	CASRPTEGRSLYNSPLHF	TGCGCCAGCCGTCCGACTGAAGGACGGAGCCTCTATAATTCACCCCTCCACTTT
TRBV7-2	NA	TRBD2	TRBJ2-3	CASSLASGGAGGYTQYF	TGTGCCAGCAGCTTGGCTAGCGGGGGGGCAGGAGGCTACACGCAGTATTTT
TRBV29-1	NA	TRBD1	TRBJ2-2	CSVNRGLNTGELFF	TGCAGCGTCAACAGGGGGCTAAACACCGGGGAGCTGTTTTTT
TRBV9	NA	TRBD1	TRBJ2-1	CASSVGMGQPYNEQFF	TGTGCCAGCAGCGTAGGAATGGGACAGCCCTACAATGAGCAGTTCTTC
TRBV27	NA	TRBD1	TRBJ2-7	CASSGTGAYEQYF	TGTGCCAGCTCCGGGACAGGGGCTTACGAGCAGTACTTC
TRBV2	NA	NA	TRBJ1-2	CAEQGYNGYTF	TGTGCCGAACAGGGTTACAATGGCTACACCTTC